This entry concerns a single TCR beta chain. The antigen remains unidentified. The sample originates from a study of T cell repertoires in cytomegalovirus infection. Across the whole study: In the study, CMV epitopes included recently identified HLA-C-restricted and well-studied HLA-B-restricted ones. Study-wide results and limits: Frequencies of public TCR beta families were cumulated, and this identified carriers of CMV plus the relevant HLA.

From the reads, TCRdb called clonotypes with MiXCR, one entry per CDR3 protein. Found here are about 700,000 distinct CDR3 sequences, 33% of them singletons; the top ten hold roughly 18%. CDR1 is SGHTA, CDR2 FQGNSA, per germline. CDR3 length equals 12 residues. V was trimmed by 8 bases and J by 3 bases, leaving 5 bases between them. The sequenced sample was cultured PBMCs, obtained from culture after CMV antigen stimulation. The rearrangement links TRBV7-2 to TRBJ2-6, with a possible D match to TRBD2 (5 bases). This sequence was found in a human donor in good health (CMV status not recorded). Some clones in this sample may be carry-over from other donors' samples. The CDR3 protein is CASAGGANVLTF. The CDR3 nucleotides are TGTGCCAGCGCGGGTGGGGCCAACGTCCTGACTTTC.